This T cell receptor beta chain was identified during a study of PD-L1 blockade in urothelial cancer. Study information: Every 3 weeks, patients received intravenous atezolizumab 1,200 mg, beginning 2014.

The assay was immunoSEQ multiplex PCR, and TCRdb's table has in-frame clones only and misses some. The sample comprises tens of thousands of clones, roughly nine tenths of which are singletons, and 14% to 15% rests with the top ten. V was trimmed by 0 bases and J by 4 bases, leaving 8 bases between them. The CDR3 is 14 residues long. Germline V gene lookup returns CDR1 SGHNT and CDR2 YYREEE (reference sequence). Time point described: pretreatment peripheral blood. The gene calls are TRBV5-4 and TRBJ1-5; D unresolved. The source material was PBMCs, sampled around atezolizumab (anti-PD-L1) treatment. This TCR was recovered from a woman aged 60-75 years with urothelial cancer. The CDR3 loop reads CASSLAGPNQPQHF. The CDR3 DNA reads as TGTGCCAGCAGCTTGGCAGGTCCTAATCAGCCCCAGCATTTT.